This T cell receptor (beta chain) appears in the sequencing data of a study of blood T cell repertoires in COVID-19. Study information: The cDNA or gDNA used as material had been derived from T cells, B-cell-depleted T cells, or PBMCs.

As originally analysed: Amplifying reference gene primers gave estimates of nucleated cell counts. Method: immunoSEQ multiplex PCR; TCRdb's copy keeps in-frame clones and lacks some. From that table come the V and J calls and clone size; the DNA was used to work out D and trimming. This sample has about 110,000 clones; about 76% occur once, and the top ten carry roughly 19%. J gave up 0 bases and V 5 bases, and 9 bases lay outside the gene matches. From germline, CDR1 is MNHEY and CDR2 SMNVEV (reference sequence). The CDR3 loop spans 19 amino acids. Sequences were obtained from peripheral blood. The sequence derives from a woman aged 70-85 years with acute or convalescent COVID-19. The chain recombines TRBV27 with TRBJ2-1, with 14 nucleotides matching TRBD2. The DNA of the CDR3 is TGTGCCAGCAGTCCCCAGACTAGCGGGGGGGTTTTCTCCTACAATGAGCAGTTCTTC. Encoded protein: CASSPQTSGGVFSYNEQFF.